This T cell receptor beta chain was sequenced in a study of cytomegalovirus exposure and HLA in healthy donors. The V end was cut by 4 bases, the J end by 7 bases, with 14 bases between. CDR1 and CDR2 (germline): SGHRS, YFSETQ. The CDR3 spans 14 residues. The study ran its PCR with 60 Vbeta and 13 Jbeta primers. This table comes from immunoSEQ multiplex PCR, and its TCRdb copy is limited to in-frame clones, with some not included. The sample contains about 170,000 clones, 70% to 80% of which appear only once. The rearrangement joins TRBV5-1 to TRBJ1-4, with D maybe TRBD1 (5 bases). The receptor comes from a woman between 45 and 65 years old in good health and CMV-seronegative. Sequences were obtained from PBMCs. The CDR3 region is CASSPGVSGEKLFF. The CDR3 region has the DNA TGCGCCAGCAGCCCGGGGGTTTCGGGTGAAAAACTGTTTTTT.